A selection of T cell receptor beta chains follows, all from one sample in a study of technical replicates of blood from several donors. Method: immunoSEQ multiplex PCR; TCRdb's copy keeps in-frame clones and lacks some. The sample has around 80,000 clones, 95% to 98% seen once; the top ten hold around 0.15%. Sample: T cells isolated from PBMCs. The receptors shown here come from a human donor in good health. CDR3s include the opening cysteine and the closing phenylalanine or tryptophan. Fields, in order: D gene, clone size, J gene, V gene, CDR3 protein, CDR3 DNA. A D gene is named only where the DNA matches it firmly. Clone size is stated in some rows and not others, as once, few, many or a class when expanded.

d_gene: -; abundance: -; j_gene: TRBJ2-5; v_gene: TRBV11-3; CDR3aa: CASSSGAVETQYF; CDR3nt: TGTGCCAGCAGCTCAGGGGCGGTGGAGACCCAGTACTTC
d_gene: TRBD2; abundance: -; j_gene: TRBJ2-3; v_gene: TRBV29-1; CDR3aa: CSVDPTSGRATDTQYF; CDR3nt: TGCAGCGTTGACCCAACGAGCGGGAGGGCCACAGATACGCAGTATTTT
d_gene: TRBD2; abundance: -; j_gene: TRBJ2-3; v_gene: TRBV7-2; CDR3aa: CARRQLSGRGTDTQYF; CDR3nt: TGTGCCAGACGCCAATTAAGCGGGAGGGGCACAGATACGCAGTATTTT
d_gene: -; abundance: -; j_gene: TRBJ1-3; v_gene: TRBV6-1; CDR3aa: CASVRNTIYF; CDR3nt: TGTGCCAGTGTCCGGAACACCATATATTTT
d_gene: TRBD1; abundance: -; j_gene: TRBJ2-1; v_gene: TRBV5-4; CDR3aa: CASSLDRDRRYNEQFF; CDR3nt: TGTGCCAGCAGCTTGGACCGGGACAGACGATACAATGAGCAGTTCTTC
d_gene: -; abundance: -; j_gene: TRBJ2-6; v_gene: TRBV27; CDR3aa: CASSTSRTGANVLTF; CDR3nt: TGTGCCAGCAGCACGTCCAGGACTGGGGCCAACGTCCTGACTTTC
d_gene: -; abundance: -; j_gene: TRBJ1-1; v_gene: TRBV6-1; CDR3aa: CASSELVWGGTEAFF; CDR3nt: TGTGCCAGCAGTGAATTGGTTTGGGGAGGCACTGAAGCTTTCTTT
d_gene: -; abundance: -; j_gene: TRBJ1-2; v_gene: TRBV7-8; CDR3aa: CASSSELRGYTF; CDR3nt: TGTGCCAGCAGTTCCGAACTCCGGGGCTACACCTTC
d_gene: TRBD2; abundance: once; j_gene: TRBJ2-2; v_gene: TRBV9; CDR3aa: CASSVREGGTGELFF; CDR3nt: TGTGCCAGCAGCGTAAGGGAGGGTGGAACCGGGGAGCTGTTTTTT
d_gene: -; abundance: -; j_gene: TRBJ1-1; v_gene: TRBV5-5; CDR3aa: CASSSLGYAGPRVTEAFF; CDR3nt: TGTGCCAGCAGCTCACTTGGATACGCAGGGCCAAGGGTCACTGAAGCTTTCTTT